This entry describes one T cell receptor beta chain. What it binds is not known. The CDR3 runs 16 residues. The germline CDR1 and CDR2 sequences are SNHLY and FYNNEI. V was clipped by 3 bases and J by 6 bases, with 18 bases between them. This specimen comes from a study of Ad26.COV2.S vaccination and SARS-CoV-2 variants. Study-level information: Doses of Ad26.COV2.S were injected into muscle once or twice, 56 days apart. Study-level results: With respect to non-spike TCR breadth, vaccine and placebo recipients were similar. Post-vaccination spike-specific CD8+ and CD4+ T cell responses reportedly had substantial breadth. Possibly, TCR breadth and depth analyses underestimated total T cell responses.

Treatment noted: about 20 received Ad26.COV2.S at low or high dose, single or two shots; 5 received placebo; per-sample allocation not given. Specimen acquisition occurred on day 63 following the initial vaccine or placebo injection. Repertoires were generated with immunoSEQ multiplex PCR, while TCRdb's copy carries only in-frame clones and drops some. Of roughly 500,000 clones listed, about 83% were seen once; the top ten hold roughly 12%. This sequence originates from a person aged 18-65 years who received the Ad26.COV2.S COVID-19 vaccine or a placebo. The chain carries TRBV2 and TRBJ1-5; maybe TRBD1 (5 bases). The specimen was peripheral blood, collected in a trial of Ad26.COV2.S vaccine versus placebo. This CDR3 reads CASSDISGLSTQPQHF. In nucleotides, the CDR3 is TGTGCCAGCAGTGATATTTCGGGGCTATCGACTCAGCCCCAGCATTTT.